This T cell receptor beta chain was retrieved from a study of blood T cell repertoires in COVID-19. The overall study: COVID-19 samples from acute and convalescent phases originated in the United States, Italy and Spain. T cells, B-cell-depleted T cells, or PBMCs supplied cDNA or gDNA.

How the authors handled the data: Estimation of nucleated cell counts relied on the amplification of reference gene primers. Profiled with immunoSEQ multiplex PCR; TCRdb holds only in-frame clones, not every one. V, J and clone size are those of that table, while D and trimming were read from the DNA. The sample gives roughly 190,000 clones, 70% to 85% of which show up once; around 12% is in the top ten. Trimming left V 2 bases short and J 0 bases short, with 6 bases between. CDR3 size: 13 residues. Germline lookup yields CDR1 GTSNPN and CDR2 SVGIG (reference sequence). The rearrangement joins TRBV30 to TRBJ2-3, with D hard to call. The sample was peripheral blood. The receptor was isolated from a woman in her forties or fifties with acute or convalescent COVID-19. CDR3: CAWSRLSTDTQYF. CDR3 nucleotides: TGTGCCTGGAGTCGTCTTAGCACAGATACGCAGTATTTT.